The 16 T cell receptor beta chains below were found in one sample sequenced in a study of blood T cell repertoires in COVID-19. Only in-frame clones appear in the TCRdb table, and some are missing; sequencing was by immunoSEQ multiplex PCR. The sample records about 170,000 clones, 75% to 90% being singletons. Input material: peripheral blood. Every receptor here comes from a human donor with acute or convalescent COVID-19. The donor label of this sample is uncertain.

The chain links TRBV2 to TRBJ1-6, with unresolved D. Germline-derived CDR1 and CDR2 are SNHLY and FYNNEI. The CDR3 has 14 amino acids. Trimming removed 4 bases at V and 7 bases at J, with 11 bases between. The chain's CDR3 is CASSGGSENSPLHF. The CDR3 nucleotides are TGTGCCAGCAGTGGAGGCAGCGAGAATTCACCCCTCCACTTT. Full variable domain (remainder filled in from reference TRBV2 and TRBJ1-6): EPEVTQTPSHQVTQMGQEVILRCVPISNHLYFYWYRQILGQKVEFLVSFYNNEISEKSEIFDDQFSVERPDGSNFTLKIRSTKLEDSAMYFCASSGGSENSPLHFGNGTRLTVT.

The chain recombines TRBV6-1 with TRBJ1-1; 10 bases fit TRBD1. Germline lookup yields CDR1 MNHNS and CDR2 SASEGT. Losses at the gene ends were 3 bases for V and 7 bases for J; bases not matched to a gene: 8. The CDR3 consists of 15 residues. The CDR3: CASSERTGGKGEAFF. The CDR3, as DNA: TGTGCCAGCAGTGAGAGGACAGGGGGTAAAGGTGAAGCTTTCTTT.

This chain uses TRBV5-4 with TRBJ2-1; a weak D match, TRBD2 (6 bases). V dropped 0 bases and J dropped 1 base, with 14 bases sitting between them. The germline CDR1 and CDR2 sequences are SGHNT and YYREEE (reference sequence). The CDR3 covers 17 residues. The CDR3 DNA follows: TGTGCCAGCAGCTTGGGCGGGGCCGGAGGGTCCTACAATGAGCAGTTCTTC. Translating gives CASSLGGAGGSYNEQFF.

This clone was observed a few times. The chain employs TRBV6-5 and TRBJ2-3; possible D gene TRBD2, 6 bases. V gave up 0 bases and J gave up 6 bases, with 13 bases separating them. CDR1 is MNHEY, CDR2 SVGAGI, per germline. The CDR3 has 15 residues. CDR3 sequence: CASSYSAGPTDTQYF. CDR3 sequence (DNA): TGTGCCAGCAGTTACTCTGCGGGGCCTACGGATACGCAGTATTTT.

The rearrangement uses TRBV2 and TRBJ1-5; tentative D call: TRBD1 (5 bases). Trimming took 7 bases from V and 0 from J, leaving 13 bases between them. The CDR3 extends over 15 amino acids. Germline V gene lookup returns CDR1 SNHLY and CDR2 FYNNEI. CDR3 loop: CASTGVTISNQPQHF. In DNA form, the CDR3 reads TGTGCCAGCACGGGGGTTACAATTAGCAATCAGCCCCAGCATTTT.

The V and J genes are TRBV30 and TRBJ1-5; no reliable D call. The ends were cut back, 2 bases at V and 5 bases at J, with 10 bases in the middle. The CDR3 has 13 residues. The germline V gene has CDR1 GTSNPN and CDR2 SVGIG (reference sequence). The CDR3 DNA sequence: TGTGCCTGGAGTCAAACATCTTATCAGCCCCAGCATTTT. This gives the protein CAWSQTSYQPQHF.

This clone has a single count. The chain carries TRBV6-4 and TRBJ1-2, with 8 bases lining up with TRBD1. CDR1 is MRHNA, CDR2 SNTAGT, per germline. V gave up 7 bases and J gave up 6 bases; unmatched junction bases: 13. The CDR3 is 15 residues long. The CDR3 loop reads CASNRNPGQANGYTF. The CDR3 DNA sequence: TGTGCCAGCAATCGAAACCCGGGACAGGCCAATGGCTACACCTTC.

The gene calls are TRBV6-1 and TRBJ1-3; TRBD1 matches at 7 bases. CDR1 and CDR2 (germline): MNHNS, SASEGT. This CDR3 has 16 residues. Germline trimming cut 0 bases from V and 0 bases from J; bases unmatched to any gene: 2. The CDR3 coding sequence is TGTGCCAGCAGTGAAGCACAGGGGATCTCTGGAAACACCATATATTTT. Amino acids: CASSEAQGISGNTIYF.

This clone was seen a handful of times. The chain carries TRBV4-1 and TRBJ2-5; D uncertain. The V and J ends lost 3 bases and 5 bases respectively, with 7 bases between them. The germline V gene has CDR1 MGHRA and CDR2 YSYEKL. This CDR3 contains 12 residues. This CDR3 is CASSHPGETQYF. The CDR3 bases are TGCGCCAGCAGCCATCCCGGTGAGACCCAGTACTTC.

The rearrangement uses TRBV2 and TRBJ1-2, with TRBD1 matching over 8 bases. Unmatched junction bases numbered 10, after V lost 2 bases and J lost 8 bases. The CDR3 loop spans 15 amino acids. Germline V CDR1 and CDR2: SNHLY, FYNNEI. DNA of the CDR3: TGTGCCAGCAGTGAAAGGGGGCAGGGGGCAGGAGGCTACACCTTC. Its protein is CASSERGQGAGGYTF.

This clone was seen a few times. The V and J genes are TRBV19 and TRBJ1-1, with a tentative D call TRBD1 (5 bases). Trimming stripped 8 bases from V and 1 base from J, with 11 bases between. This CDR3 has 13 residues. Per the germline V gene, CDR1 is LNHDA and CDR2 is SQIVND (reference sequence). The CDR3 region has the DNA TGTGCCAGTGTCCGGAGGGGGAACACTGAAGCTTTCTTT. Protein sequence: CASVRRGNTEAFF.

The chain employs TRBV19 and TRBJ2-5; unclear D gene. Germline V lookup: CDR1 LNHDA, CDR2 SQIVND (reference sequence). The CDR3 contains 11 residues. Trimming left V 6 bases short and J 5 bases short, with 7 bases between. CDR3 nucleotides: TGTGCCAGTAGCCAGTGGGAGACCCAGTACTTC. Protein product: CASSQWETQYF.

The chain employs TRBV6-2 or TRBV6-3 and TRBJ1-5; 10 positions agree with TRBD1. The ends lost 6 bases at V and 7 bases at J; junction bases unmatched: 9. Germline values: CDR1 MNHEY, CDR2 SVGEGT. The CDR3 is 15 amino acids. The CDR3 coding sequence is TGTGCCAGCAGCCTTGGGACAGGGGATGGGCAGCCCCAGCATTTT. This gives the protein CASSLGTGDGQPQHF.

The chain combines TRBV18 with TRBJ2-7; TRBD1 matches 11 bases. CDR1 and CDR2 from the germline V gene are KGHSH and LQKENI. V shed 3 bases and J 5 bases; nucleotides not matched to a gene: 0. The CDR3 consists of 13 residues. The CDR3 coding sequence is TGTGCCAGCTCACCGGGACAGGGGGACGAGCAGTACTTC. It yields the protein CASSPGQGDEQYF.

Points on this clone: Other nucleotide sequences from this sample produce the same CDR3. J is TRBJ2-1 and V is TRBV19; 10 nucleotides match TRBD1. Trimming at V came to 4 bases and at J to 7 bases, leaving 7 bases not matched to a gene. From germline, CDR1 is LNHDA and CDR2 SQIVND (reference sequence). CDR3 length equals 15 residues. The CDR3 protein is CASSKPGQGHNEQFF. The CDR3 DNA follows: TGTGCCAGTAGTAAACCGGGACAGGGGCATAATGAGCAGTTCTTC.

The rearrangement uses TRBV20-1 and TRBJ2-5; D is possibly TRBD1 (5 bases). Between the trimmed V and J ends, which lost 4 bases and 9 bases, there was a span of 12 bases. CDR1 DFQATT and CDR2 SNEGSKA come from the germline V gene (reference sequence). This CDR3 is 11 amino acids long. CDR3 amino acids: CSAMTVGSQYF. The CDR3 DNA reads TGCAGTGCTATGACAGTCGGGTCCCAGTACTTC.